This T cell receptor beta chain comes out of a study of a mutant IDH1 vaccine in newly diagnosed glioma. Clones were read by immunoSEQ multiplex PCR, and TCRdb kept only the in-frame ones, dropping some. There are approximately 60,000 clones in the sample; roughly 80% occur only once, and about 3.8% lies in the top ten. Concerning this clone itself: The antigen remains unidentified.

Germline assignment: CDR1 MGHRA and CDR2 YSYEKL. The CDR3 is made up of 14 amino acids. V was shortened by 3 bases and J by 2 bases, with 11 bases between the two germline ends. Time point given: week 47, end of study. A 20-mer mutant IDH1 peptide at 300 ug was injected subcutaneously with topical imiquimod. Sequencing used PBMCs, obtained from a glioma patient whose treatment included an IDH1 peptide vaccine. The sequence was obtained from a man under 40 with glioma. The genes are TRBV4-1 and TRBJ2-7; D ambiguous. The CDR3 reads CASSQQTVTYEQYF. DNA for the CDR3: TGCGCCAGCAGCCAGCAGACGGTTACCTACGAGCAGTACTTC.